The next 4 T cell receptor beta chains were all read from a single sample in a study of blood T cell repertoires in COVID-19 (dated by TCRdb to 2018 to 2021). The library was generated by the immunoSEQ multiplex PCR assay. The table comes from immuneACCESS by way of TCRdb, which keeps in-frame sequences with V and J called. Part of the clones is missing from these tables; in studies checked, under half for an unresolved V gene and the rest for unknown reasons. The sample yields about half a million clones; 70% to 90% were counted once. Of the sample, approximately 2.9% is held by the ten largest clones. Sequencing used peripheral blood. The source of these receptors is a human donor in a cohort sampled during active COVID-19.

This chain joins TRBV30 and TRBJ1-6, with D unresolved. Deletions cut 4 bases from V and 7 bases from J, with 5 bases between. CDR3 length: 11 residues. CDR1 and CDR2 (germline): GTSNPN, SVGIG (reference sequence). CDR3 loop: CAWTFNSPLHF. The CDR3 DNA reads TGTGCCTGGACATTCAATTCACCCCTCCACTTT.

The rearrangement links TRBV6-2 or TRBV6-3 to TRBJ2-4; the match to TRBD2 covers 8 bases. Per germline, CDR1 MNHEY and CDR2 SVGEGT. J lost 0 bases, V lost 2 bases, and 9 bases had no gene match. The CDR3 totals 18 residues. The DNA for the CDR3 is TGTGCCAGCAGTTACGACGTCGGGCGGGGGGTAGCCAAAAACATTCAGTACTTC. It codes for CASSYDVGRGVAKNIQYF.

J is TRBJ2-4 and V is TRBV3-1 (or the pseudogene TRBV3-2), with D possibly TRBD2 on 5 matching bases. Deletions cut 4 bases from V and 0 bases from J, with 28 bases between. Germline assignment: CDR1 LGHDT and CDR2 YNNKEL (reference sequence). This CDR3 region has 21 residues. The CDR3 sequence is CASSLRQNPASWTLAKNIQYF. The DNA for the CDR3 is TGTGCCAGCAGCCTAAGACAAAACCCGGCTAGCTGGACTCTAGCCAAAAACATTCAGTACTTC.

The chain carries TRBV19 and TRBJ1-2; D gene ambiguous. Trimming pared 5 bases from V and 3 bases from J, leaving 13 bases between. Germline loops: CDR1 LNHDA, CDR2 SQIVND (reference sequence). CDR3 length: 14 residues. The CDR3 coding sequence is TGTGCCAGTAGTTTGAGCGGGTACTACTATGGCTACACCTTC. Translation gives CASSLSGYYYGYTF.